One sample yielded the 32 T cell receptor beta chains listed below, sequenced in a study of breast tumors, draining lymph nodes, adjacent tissues. Breast cancer patients provided tissue from their axillary draining lymph nodes. One entry per CDR3 protein results from TCRdb running MiXCR on the multiplex PCR reads. The sample has approximately 150,000 distinct CDR3 sequences, about 33% seen once. The material sequenced was axillary lymph node tissue. The receptors come from a female donor with breast cancer. Some clones in this sample may be carry-over from other donors' samples.

This chain links TRBV6-5 with TRBJ1-1, with D maybe TRBD1 (5 bases). Germline loops: CDR1 MNHEY, CDR2 SVGAGI. The CDR3 length is 14 residues. V was shortened by 6 bases and J by 4 bases, with 15 bases between the two germline ends. The CDR3 nucleotides are TGTGCCAGCAGCCCACCGGTGGGGGGCACTGAAGCTTTCTTT. As protein: CASSPPVGGTEAFF.

The chain recombines TRBV12-3 or TRBV12-4 with TRBJ2-1; D is unresolved. The CDR3 length is 11 residues. V gave up 5 bases and J gave up 8 bases, with 7 bases separating them. The CDR3 reads CASSLQYEQFF. Here the CDR3 DNA reads TGTGCCAGCAGTCTCCAGTATGAGCAGTTCTTC.

On this clonotype itself: The junction and the germline gene differ at one end; a read error may be behind it. J is TRBJ2-7 and V is TRBV12-5; 9 bases fit TRBD2. The CDR3 totals 14 residues. Germline assignment: CDR1 LGHNT and CDR2 FRNRAP. The CDR3 sequence: CASSSSGRTYERYF. The CDR3 DNA sequence: TGTGCCAGCAGCTCCAGCGGGAGGACTTACGAGCGGTACTTC. The variable domain in full, with the rest retrieved from reference TRBV12-5 and TRBJ2-7, is DARVTQTPRHKVTEMGQEVTMRCQPILGHNTVFWYRQTMMQGLELLAYFRNRAPLDDSGMPKDRFSAEMPDATLATLKIQPSEPRDSAVYFCASSSSGRTYERYFGPGTRLTVT.

This clonotype was seen many times. The chain recombines TRBV4-3 with TRBJ2-1; D is uncertain. The CDR3 is 14 residues long. Germline CDR1 reads LGHNA; CDR2 reads YSLEER. The V end lost 0 bases, the J end lost 8 bases, and 11 bases lay between the germline ends. As DNA, the CDR3 is TGCGCCAGCAGCCAAGAGATCCAGCCCGATGAGCAGTTCTTC. It is translated as CASSQEIQPDEQFF.

This clonotype came up many times. The chain is built from TRBV4-3 and TRBJ2-7, with 7 nucleotides matching TRBD1. Trimming removed 0 bases from V and 3 bases from J; junction bases left unmatched: 2. CDR1 and CDR2 (germline): LGHNA, YSLEER. CDR3 length: 14 amino acids. The CDR3 nucleotides are TGCGCCAGCAGCCAAGAGGACAGGAGCTACGAGCAGTACTTC. Its translation is CASSQEDRSYEQYF.

This clonotype has a count of ten or more. This chain links TRBV14 with TRBJ2-7; D remains unclear. The germline CDR1 and CDR2 sequences are SGHDN and FVKESK. The CDR3 runs 11 residues. V lost 4 bases, J lost 4 bases, and 5 bases lay in between. Here the CDR3 reads CASSRQYEQYF. As DNA, the CDR3 is TGTGCCAGCAGCCGACAATACGAGCAGTACTTC.

This clonotype was seen only once. This could be a read error, since a much larger clone is one nucleotide away. V and J are TRBV3-1 and TRBJ1-3, with a tentative D call TRBD1 (5 bases). Germline V lookup: CDR1 LGHDT, CDR2 YNNKEL (reference sequence). Trimming pared 1 base from V and 7 bases from J, leaving 14 bases between. The CDR3 extends over 15 amino acids. CDR3 nucleotides: TGTGCCAGCAGCCAAGGGGGCAGCGGTTGGAACACCATATATTTT. It specifies CASSQGGSGWNTIYF.

This clonotype appeared many times. The V gene is TRBV19, the J gene TRBJ2-7, with D possibly matching TRBD1 (5 bases). The CDR3 covers 15 residues. Trimming pared 3 bases from V and 0 bases from J, leaving 12 bases between. Germline values: CDR1 LNHDA, CDR2 SQIVND (reference sequence). CDR3 in DNA: TGTGCCAGTAGTATGGGCAGGGTGAGCTCCTACGAGCAGTACTTC. Translating it yields CASSMGRVSSYEQYF.

This clonotype was picked up many times. The CDR3 DNA reads as TGTGCCAGCAGTCCGGGGGCGGGGGGGACAGATACGCAGTATTTT. Amino acid sequence: CASSPGAGGTDTQYF. The chain uses TRBV2 and TRBJ2-3; 9 nucleotides agree with TRBD2. Germline V gene lookup returns CDR1 SNHLY and CDR2 FYNNEI. The V segment lost 5 bases and the J segment 3 bases; nucleotides outside the gene matches: 6. This CDR3 has 15 residues.

This clonotype was detected many times. The gene calls are TRBV12-3 or TRBV12-4 and TRBJ1-5; D possibly corresponds to TRBD1 (6 bases). V was cut by 8 bases and J by 4 bases, with 18 bases left in between. The CDR3 runs to 15 residues. CDR3: CASPPPAGENQPQHF. The DNA of the CDR3 is TGTGCCAGCCCCCCCCCCGCAGGGGAGAATCAGCCCCAGCATTTT.

This clonotype appeared many times. This sequence joins TRBV20-1 and TRBJ1-2, with D hard to call. Germline values: CDR1 DFQATT, CDR2 SNEGSKA (reference sequence). The germline V and J ends were trimmed by 4 bases and 7 bases, with 22 bases remaining between them. This CDR3 has 15 amino acids. CDR3 residues: CSAIFSGTMIGGYTF. CDR3 bases: TGCAGTGCTATATTCAGTGGTACTATGATCGGTGGCTACACCTTC.

A note on this clonotype: The CDR3 does not close with the conserved phenylalanine or tryptophan, likely indicating a read error. The chain carries TRBV7-3 and TRBJ1-3; D gene uncertain. V was shortened by 4 bases and J by 1 base, with 8 bases between the two germline ends. The CDR3 is made up of 14 amino acids. The germline V gene has CDR1 SGHTA and CDR2 FQGTGA. The CDR3 nucleotides read TGTGCCAGCAGCTCAGGACCATCTGGAAACACCATATATCTT. Protein product: CASSSGPSGNTIYL.

The chain links TRBV7-9 to TRBJ1-2; D gene unclear. Per the germline V gene, CDR1 is SEHNR and CDR2 is FQNEAQ (reference sequence). V lost 5 bases and J 4 bases, leaving 14 bases between the germline ends. The CDR3 is made up of 14 amino acids. The CDR3 coding sequence is TGTGCCAGCAGCCGAGGTTTACAATTCTATGGCTACACCTTC. Its translation is CASSRGLQFYGYTF.

The chain combines TRBV4-1 with TRBJ1-2, with D perhaps matching TRBD1 (6 bases). Per the germline V gene, CDR1 is MGHRA and CDR2 is YSYEKL. Deletions cut 0 bases from V and 1 base from J, with 9 bases between. The CDR3 totals 15 residues. The CDR3 loop reads CASSQEGANNYGYTF. DNA of the CDR3: TGCGCCAGCAGCCAAGAGGGGGCGAATAACTATGGCTACACCTTC.

This clonotype was seen many times. The V call is TRBV30, the J call TRBJ2-5, with TRBD1 as a possible D gene (6 bases). This CDR3 region has 13 residues. V lost 4 bases to trimming and J lost 3 bases, with 12 bases between them. In germline, CDR1 is GTSNPN, CDR2 SVGIG (reference sequence). The CDR3, as DNA: TGTGCCTGGAACGCAGGGGTGGAAGAGACCCAGTACTTC. Translating it yields CAWNAGVEETQYF.

A note on this clonotype: This sequence may be a read error, since a much larger clone differs from it by one base. This rearrangement joins TRBV3-1 to TRBJ2-5; D gene uncertain. Looked up from germline, CDR1 is LGHDT and CDR2 is YNNKEL (reference sequence). The CDR3 has 11 residues. CDR3 sequence reads: CASSEAAPMHF. CDR3 sequence (DNA): TGTGCCAGCAGCGAAGCTGCTCCTATGCACTTC.

This clonotype was seen repeatedly, ten times or more. This may be a read error: a much more frequent sequence differs by one nucleotide. The chain employs TRBV13 and TRBJ2-3; D gene uncertain. The CDR3 covers 13 residues. The V and J ends lost 3 bases and 4 bases respectively, with 8 bases between them. The germline gives CDR1 PRHDT, CDR2 FYEKMQ (reference sequence). CDR3 region: CASSFLAADTQYF. DNA of the CDR3: TGTGCCAGCAGCTTCCTGGCGGCAGATACGCAGTATTTT.

This clonotype came up many times. The chain recombines TRBV20-1 with TRBJ2-5; maybe TRBD2 (6 bases). With 4 bases removed from V and 5 bases from J, the gap between germline ends came to 8 bases. CDR3 size: 11 residues. The V gene's germline CDR1 is DFQATT and CDR2 SNEGSKA (reference sequence). The CDR3 bases are TGCAGTGCTATGCGGGGTGAGACCCAGTACTTC. Translation gives CSAMRGETQYF.

In this sample, this clonotype turned up many times. This may arise from a read error, as a much more abundant clone is one base away. The rearrangement joins TRBV11-2 to TRBJ2-5; D is unresolved. This CDR3 region has 13 residues. Trimming stripped 6 bases from V and 7 bases from J, with 15 bases between. CDR1 is SGHAT and CDR2 is FQNNGV in the germline V gene. This CDR3 is CASSIRRAATQYF. CDR3 DNA: TGTGCCAGCAGTATCAGAAGGGCGGCGACCCAGTACTTC.

This clonotype was counted at least ten times. The chain has TRBV5-1 and TRBJ2-3; D possibly corresponds to TRBD2 (5 bases). Trimming took 5 bases from V and 6 from J, leaving 16 bases between them. CDR1 is SGHRS and CDR2 is YFSETQ in the germline V gene. The CDR3 sequence is 14 residues long. CDR3 sequence reads: CASSPDRPGDTQYF. The DNA of the CDR3 is TGCGCCAGCAGTCCTGACCGTCCGGGGGATACGCAGTATTTT.

This clonotype was seen ten or more times. The rearrangement uses TRBV7-9 and TRBJ2-7; 12 bases align to TRBD2. J gave up 6 bases and V 3 bases, and 6 bases lay outside the gene matches. The CDR3 covers 15 residues. Germline values: CDR1 SEHNR, CDR2 FQNEAQ (reference sequence). The CDR3 DNA reads as TGTGCCAGCAGCTTCGAACTAGCGGGGGGAGGCGAGCAGTACTTC. Amino acid sequence: CASSFELAGGGEQYF.

This clonotype was counted ten times or more. The chain uses TRBV6-1 and TRBJ2-1; D may be TRBD1 (6 bases). Trimming left V 6 bases short and J 7 bases short, with 25 bases between. The germline V gene has CDR1 MNHNS and CDR2 SASEGT. The CDR3 is 17 residues long. CDR3 bases: TGTGCCAGCAGCCGAGGGGGTGTGTTAGGGCCGAGAAATGAGCAGTTCTTC. As protein: CASSRGGVLGPRNEQFF.

This clonotype was seen more than once but under ten times. This may arise from a read error, as a much more abundant clone is one base away. J is TRBJ2-7 and V is TRBV6-4; D is ambiguous. Trimming took 7 bases from V and 0 from J, leaving 16 bases between them. This CDR3 is 15 amino acids long. Germline V gene sequence: CDR1 MRHNA, CDR2 SNTAGT. CDR3 sequence reads: CASILKDPLSYEQYF. For the CDR3, the DNA is TGTGCCAGCATTCTCAAGGACCCGCTCTCCTACGAGCAGTACTTC.

This clonotype was seen only a few times. The V and J genes are TRBV12-3 or TRBV12-4 and TRBJ1-3; no clear D. The CDR3 is 15 amino acids. V lost 4 bases to trimming and J lost 0 bases, with 10 bases between them. This CDR3 reads CASSSGRASGNTIYF. CDR3 nucleotides: TGTGCCAGCAGTTCTGGACGGGCCTCTGGAAACACCATATATTTT.

This clonotype was recorded at least ten times. The rearrangement uses TRBV9 and TRBJ2-6; TRBD1 agrees at 7 bases. The CDR3 runs 18 residues. Germline CDR1 reads SGDLS; CDR2 reads YYNGEE. J lost 0 bases, V lost 2 bases, and 8 bases had no gene match. CDR3 nucleotides: TGTGCCAGCAGCGTTGGCGGACAGGCCCTCTCTGGGGCCAACGTCCTGACTTTC. Residues: CASSVGGQALSGANVLTF. Looking up the rest from reference TRBV9 and TRBJ2-6 gives the full variable domain: DSGVTQTPKHLITATGQRVTLRCSPRSGDLSVYWYQQSLDQGLQFLIQYYNGEERAKGNILERFSAQQFPDLHSELNLSSLELGDSALYFCASSVGGQALSGANVLTFGAGSRLTVL.

In its sample, this clonotype was seen many times. The CDR3 sequence: CASLGTGNSNYGYTF. The CDR3 coding sequence is TGCGCCAGCCTAGGGACAGGGAACTCTAACTATGGCTACACCTTC. V and J are TRBV4-1 and TRBJ1-2; 9 bases match TRBD1. V lost 8 bases and J lost 0; bases outside the gene matches: 7. The germline V gene encodes CDR1 MGHRA and CDR2 YSYEKL. CDR3 length equals 15 residues.

This clonotype was counted a single time. This may come from a read error, since a much larger clone is one base off. V and J are TRBV6-5 and TRBJ2-3, with D tentatively TRBD1 (5 bases). CDR3 length equals 15 residues. Germline V gene lookup returns CDR1 MNHEY and CDR2 SVGAGI. The V gene lost 5 bases and the J gene lost 6 bases, with 18 bases spanning the gap. In DNA form, the CDR3 reads TGTGCCAGCAGTCACGGCAGGGATTCGGGCGATACGCAGTATTTT. Protein: CASSHGRDSGDTQYF.

This clonotype showed up just a few times. V is TRBV6-1 and J is TRBJ1-5; no clear D. With 5 bases removed from V and 0 bases from J, the gap between germline ends came to 20 bases. CDR1 is MNHNS, CDR2 SASEGT, per germline. The CDR3 extends over 18 amino acids. CDR3 protein: CASSQRQPDRYSNQPQHF. For the CDR3, the DNA is TGTGCCAGCAGTCAAAGGCAGCCAGACCGCTATAGCAATCAGCCCCAGCATTTT.

This clonotype showed up many times. V usage is TRBV7-3 and J usage is TRBJ2-1, with 7 bases matching TRBD1. This CDR3 has 14 residues. The V gene's germline CDR1 is SGHTA and CDR2 FQGTGA. After removal of 5 bases from V and 10 bases from J, the junction contained 11 bases not matched to a gene. CDR3 residues: CASSPGTVSTEQFF. The CDR3 region has the DNA TGTGCCAGCAGCCCCGGGACAGTGAGTACGGAGCAGTTCTTC.

This clonotype was detected ten times or more. V gene TRBV15 combines with J gene TRBJ2-5; maybe TRBD1 (7 bases). CDR3 length: 16 amino acids. V was cut by 1 base and J by 5 bases, with 17 bases left in between. Looked up from germline, CDR1 is LNHNV and CDR2 is YYDKDF (reference sequence). The chain's CDR3 is CATSRVSAGGRETQYF. CDR3 nucleotides: TGTGCCACCAGCAGAGTCAGTGCAGGGGGGAGGGAGACCCAGTACTTC.

In nucleotides, the CDR3 is TGTGCCATCAGTGAGTGGAGGGACAGGAACGAGCAGTACTTC. The encoded protein is CAISEWRDRNEQYF. The chain uses TRBV10-3 and TRBJ2-7, with 8 nucleotides matching TRBD1. The CDR3 is made up of 14 amino acids. J was trimmed by 5 bases and V by 1 base; bases with no gene match: 4. CDR1 is ENHRY, CDR2 SYGVKD, per germline.

V usage is TRBV12-3 or TRBV12-4 and J usage is TRBJ2-7; D might be TRBD1 or TRBD2, each matching 5 bases. Trimming took off 6 bases at V and 10 bases at J, with 19 bases between the two ends. CDR3 length equals 13 residues. The CDR3 DNA sequence: TGTGCCAGCAGGGGGGTCCGAGCTGCTGAACAGTACTTC. Protein product: CASRGVRAAEQYF.